Below are 5 T cell receptor beta chains sequenced from a single sample in a study of T cells expressing NK-cell markers. TCRdb re-called the 5' RACE reads; one entry per CDR3 protein, DNA not given. The listing records over 100,000 distinct CDR3 sequences. Sequenced sample: blood T cells: a sorted CD56 or NKG2C T cell subset, CD4+ or CD8+ T cells, or bulk PBMC T cells (not recorded which). The receptor set was obtained from a woman between 18 and 69 years old in good health.

The chain is built from TRBV28 and TRBJ2-5; absent DNA, TCRdb's TRBD1 call cannot be checked. Germline-derived CDR1 and CDR2 are MDHEN and SYDVKM. The CDR3 length is 13 residues. CDR3 in amino acids: CASSPGSEETQYF.

CDR3 sequence: CASSQEVGDANNEQFF. The chain joins TRBV4-3 to TRBJ2-1. Per germline, CDR1 LGHNA and CDR2 YSLEER. There are 16 residues in the CDR3.

The V gene is TRBV7-9, the J gene TRBJ2-6; the D call of TRBD1 rests on TCRdb alone, since no DNA is present to check it. The CDR3 has 16 amino acids. Germline V gives CDR1 SEHNR, CDR2 FQNEAQ (reference sequence). CDR3: CASSSRQGKGANVLTF.

V and J are TRBV4-3 and TRBJ1-1; TCRdb picks TRBD1, but there is no DNA to check that call. Germline-derived CDR1 and CDR2 are LGHNA and YSLEER. CDR3 length equals 16 residues. This chain's CDR3 is CASSQDRAVMNTEAFF.

CDR3 amino acids: CASSQDSTSPTHF. This chain uses TRBV4-1 with TRBJ1-5. This CDR3 is built from 13 residues. CDR1 is MGHRA, CDR2 YSYEKL, per germline.